This T cell receptor beta chain was documented in a study of metastatic and nonmetastatic thyroid tumors. TCRdb used MiXCR to call clones anew from the PCR reads. The sample lists 5,000 to 7,500 clones; roughly a sixth were seen once. Each patient went into thyroid surgery without having received any treatment. Trimming took 4 bases from V and 5 from J, leaving 29 bases between them. The CDR3 contains 19 residues. The germline V gene encodes CDR1 LGHNA and CDR2 YNFKEQ. This clone was seen many times. This clonotype was obtained from a male donor with papillary thyroid cancer or a benign thyroid nodule (not recorded which). Some clones in this sample may be carry-over from other donors' samples. The chain has TRBV4-2 and TRBJ1-1, with D possibly TRBD1 on 6 matching bases. Sequenced material: tumor tissue. The CDR3 DNA reads as TGTGCCAGCAGCCGGCGGCCAGGACAGCGGGCAAACTTGGGGACTGAAGCTTTCTTT. It specifies CASSRRPGQRANLGTEAFF.